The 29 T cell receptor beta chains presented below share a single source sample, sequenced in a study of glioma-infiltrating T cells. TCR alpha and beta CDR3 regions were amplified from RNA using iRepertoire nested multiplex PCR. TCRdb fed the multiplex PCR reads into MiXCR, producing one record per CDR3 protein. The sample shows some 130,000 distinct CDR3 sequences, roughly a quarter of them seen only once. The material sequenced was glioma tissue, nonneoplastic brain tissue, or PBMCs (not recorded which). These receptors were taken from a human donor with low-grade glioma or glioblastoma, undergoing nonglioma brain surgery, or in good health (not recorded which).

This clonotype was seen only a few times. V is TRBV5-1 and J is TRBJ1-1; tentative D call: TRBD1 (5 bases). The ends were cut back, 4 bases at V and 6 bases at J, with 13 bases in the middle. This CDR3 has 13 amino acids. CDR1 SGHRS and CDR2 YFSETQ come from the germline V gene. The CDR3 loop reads CASSRGTNAEAFF. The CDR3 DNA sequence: TGCGCCAGCAGCCGGGGCACTAACGCTGAAGCTTTCTTT.

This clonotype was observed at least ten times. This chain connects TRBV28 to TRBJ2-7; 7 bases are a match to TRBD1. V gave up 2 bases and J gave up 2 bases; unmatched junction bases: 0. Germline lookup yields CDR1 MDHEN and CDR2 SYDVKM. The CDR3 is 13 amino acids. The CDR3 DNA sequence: TGTGCCAGCAGTTTAGACAGGGCCTACGAGCAGTACGTC. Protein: CASSLDRAYEQYV.

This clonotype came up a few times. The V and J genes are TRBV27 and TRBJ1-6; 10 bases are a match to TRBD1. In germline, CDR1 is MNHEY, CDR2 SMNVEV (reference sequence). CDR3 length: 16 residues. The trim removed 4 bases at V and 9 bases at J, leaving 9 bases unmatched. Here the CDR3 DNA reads TGTGCCAGCAGTTCACCTTCCGGGACAGGGGCTTCACCCCTCCACTTT. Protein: CASSSPSGTGASPLHF.

The CDR3 nucleotides read TGTGCCAGCAGTTTAGCCGACATCGAAGAGCAGTACGTC. Protein: CASSLADIEEQYV. The chain combines TRBV12-3 or TRBV12-4 with TRBJ2-7; D uncertain. Trimming removed 0 bases at V and 7 bases at J, with 10 bases between. The CDR3 length is 13 residues.

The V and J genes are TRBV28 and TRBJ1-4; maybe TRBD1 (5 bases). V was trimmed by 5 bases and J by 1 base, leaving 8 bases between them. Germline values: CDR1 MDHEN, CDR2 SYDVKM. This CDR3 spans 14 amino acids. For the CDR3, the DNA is TGTGCCAGCAGTCGGGGGGAAACTAATGAAAAACTGTTTTTT. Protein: CASSRGETNEKLFF.

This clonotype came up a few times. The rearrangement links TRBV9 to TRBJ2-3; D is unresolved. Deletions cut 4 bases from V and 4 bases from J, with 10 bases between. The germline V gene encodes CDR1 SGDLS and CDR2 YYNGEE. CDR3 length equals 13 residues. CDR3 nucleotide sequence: TGTGCCAGCAGCCCGCCCCGGGCAGATACGCAGTATTTT. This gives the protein CASSPPRADTQYF.

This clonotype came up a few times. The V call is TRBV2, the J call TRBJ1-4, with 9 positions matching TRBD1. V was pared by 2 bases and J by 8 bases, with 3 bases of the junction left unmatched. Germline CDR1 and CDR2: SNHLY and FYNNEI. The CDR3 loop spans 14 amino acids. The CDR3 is CASSENRGREKLFF. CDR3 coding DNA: TGTGCCAGCAGTGAAAACAGGGGGCGAGAAAAACTGTTTTTT.

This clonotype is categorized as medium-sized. The CDR3 reads CASSNSYEQYV. CDR3 sequence (DNA): TGTGCCAGCAGTAACTCCTACGAGCAGTACGTC. The chain uses TRBV6-2 or TRBV6-3 and TRBJ2-7; D is uncertain. Germline V gives CDR1 MNHEY, CDR2 SVGEGT. The CDR3 has 11 residues.

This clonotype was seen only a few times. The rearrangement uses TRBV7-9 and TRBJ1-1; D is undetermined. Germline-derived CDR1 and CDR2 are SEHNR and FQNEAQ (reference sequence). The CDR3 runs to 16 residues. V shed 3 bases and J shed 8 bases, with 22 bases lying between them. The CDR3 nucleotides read TGTGCCAGCAGCTTGCGGAATAGTGGGGTCCGGCCCGAAGCTTTCTTT. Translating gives CASSLRNSGVRPEAFF.

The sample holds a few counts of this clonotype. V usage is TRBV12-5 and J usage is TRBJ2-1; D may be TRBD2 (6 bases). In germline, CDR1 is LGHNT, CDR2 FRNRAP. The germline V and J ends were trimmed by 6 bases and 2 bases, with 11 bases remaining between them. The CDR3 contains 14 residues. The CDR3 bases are TGTGCTAGTGGGGAGGGGATACCCTACAATGAGCAGTTCTTC. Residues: CASGEGIPYNEQFF.

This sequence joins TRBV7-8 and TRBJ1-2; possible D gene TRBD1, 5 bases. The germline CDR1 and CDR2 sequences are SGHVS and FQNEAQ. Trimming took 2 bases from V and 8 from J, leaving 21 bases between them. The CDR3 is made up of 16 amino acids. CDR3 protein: CASSLRGVITGEGYTF. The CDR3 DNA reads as TGTGCCAGCAGCTTAAGAGGCGTGATAACGGGGGAGGGCTACACCTTC.

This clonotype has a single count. The CDR3 nucleotides are TGTGCCAGCAGAGGACTAGCGGGGTCACAGACGCAGTATTTT. Translation: CASRGLAGSQTQYF. The chain combines TRBV27 with TRBJ2-3; 12 nucleotides align to TRBD2. V lost 6 bases, J lost 9 bases, and 7 bases stayed unmatched. CDR3 length: 14 amino acids. The germline V gene has CDR1 MNHEY and CDR2 SMNVEV (reference sequence).

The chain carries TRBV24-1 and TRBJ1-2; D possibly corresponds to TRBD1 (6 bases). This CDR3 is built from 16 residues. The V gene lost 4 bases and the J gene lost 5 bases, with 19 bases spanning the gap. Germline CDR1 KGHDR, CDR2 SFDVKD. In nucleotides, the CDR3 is TGTGCCACCAGTGACCCAGGAAGAGCGGGGGCATATGGCTACACCTTC. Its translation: CATSDPGRAGAYGYTF.

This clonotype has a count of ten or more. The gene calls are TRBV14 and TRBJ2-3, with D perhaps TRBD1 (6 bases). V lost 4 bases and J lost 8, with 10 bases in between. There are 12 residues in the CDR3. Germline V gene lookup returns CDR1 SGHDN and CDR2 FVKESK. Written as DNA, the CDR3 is TGTGCCAGCAGCCCCACAGGGACTACGCAGTATTTT. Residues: CASSPTGTTQYF. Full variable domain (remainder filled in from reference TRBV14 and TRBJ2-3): EAGVTQFPSHSVIEKGQTVTLRCDPISGHDNLYWYRRVMGKEIKFLLHFVKESKQDESGMPNNRFLAERTGGTYSTLKVQPAELEDSGVYFCASSPTGTTQYFGPGTRLTVL.

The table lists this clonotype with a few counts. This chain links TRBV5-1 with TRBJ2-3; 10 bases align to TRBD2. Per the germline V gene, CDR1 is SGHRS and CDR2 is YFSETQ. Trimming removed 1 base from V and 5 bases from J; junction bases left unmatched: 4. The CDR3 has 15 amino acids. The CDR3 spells CASSLIASGGDTQYF. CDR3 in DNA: TGCGCCAGCAGCTTGATAGCTAGCGGGGGAGATACGCAGTATTTT.

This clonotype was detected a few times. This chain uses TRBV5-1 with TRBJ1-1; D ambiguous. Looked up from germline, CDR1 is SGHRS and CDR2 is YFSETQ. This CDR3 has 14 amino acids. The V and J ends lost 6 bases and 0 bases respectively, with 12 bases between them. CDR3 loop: CASTLQGLNTEAFF. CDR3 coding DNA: TGCGCCAGCACCCTTCAAGGCTTGAACACTGAAGCTTTCTTT.

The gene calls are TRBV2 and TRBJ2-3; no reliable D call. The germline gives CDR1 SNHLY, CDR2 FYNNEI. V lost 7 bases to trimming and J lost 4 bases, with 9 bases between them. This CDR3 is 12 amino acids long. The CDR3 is CASMGLADTQYF. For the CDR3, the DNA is TGTGCCAGCATGGGGTTGGCAGATACGCAGTATTTT.

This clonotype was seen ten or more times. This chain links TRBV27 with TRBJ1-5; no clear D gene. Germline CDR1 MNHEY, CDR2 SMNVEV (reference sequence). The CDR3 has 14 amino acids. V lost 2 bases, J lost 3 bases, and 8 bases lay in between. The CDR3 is CASSLNGPNQPQHF. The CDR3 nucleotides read TGTGCCAGCAGTTTAAATGGACCCAATCAGCCCCAGCATTTT.

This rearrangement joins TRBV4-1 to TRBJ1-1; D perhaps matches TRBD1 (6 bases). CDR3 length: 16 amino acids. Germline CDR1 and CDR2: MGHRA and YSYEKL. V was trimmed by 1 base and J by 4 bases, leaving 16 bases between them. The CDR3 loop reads CASSQATGQMSTEAFF. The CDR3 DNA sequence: TGCGCCAGCAGCCAAGCGACTGGACAGATGAGCACTGAAGCTTTCTTT.

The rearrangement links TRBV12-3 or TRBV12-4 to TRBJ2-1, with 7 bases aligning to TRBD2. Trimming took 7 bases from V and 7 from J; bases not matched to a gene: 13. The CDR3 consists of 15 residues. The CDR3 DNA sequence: TGTGCCAGCAAGGGAGGGGAACCCATTGGGAATGAGCAGTTCTTC. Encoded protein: CASKGGEPIGNEQFF.

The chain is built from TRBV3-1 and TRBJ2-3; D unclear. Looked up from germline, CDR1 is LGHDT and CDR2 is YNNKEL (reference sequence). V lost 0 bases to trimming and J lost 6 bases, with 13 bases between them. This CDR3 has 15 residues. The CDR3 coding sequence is TGTGCCAGCAGCCAAGAAATGGGTGGACCCGATACGCAGTATTTT. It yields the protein CASSQEMGGPDTQYF.

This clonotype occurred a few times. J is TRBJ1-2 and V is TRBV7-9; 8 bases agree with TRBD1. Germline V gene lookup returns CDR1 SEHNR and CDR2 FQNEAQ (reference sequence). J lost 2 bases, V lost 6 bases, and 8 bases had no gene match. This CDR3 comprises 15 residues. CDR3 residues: CASRVDRGHNYGYTF. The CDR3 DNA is TGTGCCAGCAGGGTCGACAGGGGTCACAACTATGGCTACACCTTC.

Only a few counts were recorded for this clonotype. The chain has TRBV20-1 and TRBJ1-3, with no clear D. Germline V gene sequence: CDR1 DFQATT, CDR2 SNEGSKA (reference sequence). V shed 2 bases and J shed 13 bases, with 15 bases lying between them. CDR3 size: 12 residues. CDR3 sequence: CSARHRALRIYF. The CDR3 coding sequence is TGCAGTGCTAGACACCGGGCATTGAGGATATATTTT.

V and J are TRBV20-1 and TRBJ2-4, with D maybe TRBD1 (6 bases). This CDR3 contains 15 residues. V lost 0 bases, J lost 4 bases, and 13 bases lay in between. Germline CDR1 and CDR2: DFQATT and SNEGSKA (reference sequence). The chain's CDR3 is CSARDQWTVKNIQYF. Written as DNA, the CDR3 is TGCAGTGCTAGAGATCAATGGACAGTTAAAAACATTCAGTACTTC.

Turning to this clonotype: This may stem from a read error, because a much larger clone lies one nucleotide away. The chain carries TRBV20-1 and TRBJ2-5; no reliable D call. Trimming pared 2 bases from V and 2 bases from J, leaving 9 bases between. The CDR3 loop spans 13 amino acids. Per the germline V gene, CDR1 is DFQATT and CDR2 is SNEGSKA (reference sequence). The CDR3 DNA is TGCAGTGCTAGATCCGAGCAGCAAGAGACCCAGTACTTC. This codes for CSARSEQQETQYF.

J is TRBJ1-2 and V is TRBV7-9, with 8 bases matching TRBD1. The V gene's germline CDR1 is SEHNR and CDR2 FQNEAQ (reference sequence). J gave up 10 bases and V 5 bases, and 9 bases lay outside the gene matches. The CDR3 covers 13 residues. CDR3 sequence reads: CASSLPDRGDYTF. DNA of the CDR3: TGTGCCAGCAGCCTCCCCGACAGGGGAGACTACACCTTC.

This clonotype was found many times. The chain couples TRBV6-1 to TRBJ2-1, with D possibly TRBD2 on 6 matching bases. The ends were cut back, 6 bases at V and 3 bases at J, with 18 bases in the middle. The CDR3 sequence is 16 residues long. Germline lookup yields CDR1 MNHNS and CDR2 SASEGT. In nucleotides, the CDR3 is TGTGCCAGCAGGGAGTCGGCGGGGAGAAACTACAATGAGCAGTTCTTC. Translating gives CASRESAGRNYNEQFF.

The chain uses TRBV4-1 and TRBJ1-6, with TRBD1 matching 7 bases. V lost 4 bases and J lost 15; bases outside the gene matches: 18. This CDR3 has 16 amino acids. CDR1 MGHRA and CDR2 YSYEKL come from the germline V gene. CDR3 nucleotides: TGCGCCAGCAGCCTGACAGGGTCGGGCTCATTGTCATACCTCCACTTT. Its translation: CASSLTGSGSLSYLHF.

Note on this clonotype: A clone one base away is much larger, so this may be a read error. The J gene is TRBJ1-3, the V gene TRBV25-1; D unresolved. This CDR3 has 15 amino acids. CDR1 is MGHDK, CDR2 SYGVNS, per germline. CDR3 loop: CASSDWADSGNAIYF. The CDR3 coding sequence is TGTGCCAGCAGTGATTGGGCAGACTCTGGAAACGCCATATATTTT.